A single sample gave rise to the 26 T cell receptor beta chains below, sequenced in a study of blood T cell repertoires in COVID-19. Here immunoSEQ multiplex PCR was the method, and the copy in TCRdb shows in-frame clones only, minus some. The sample records fewer than 120,000 clones, 88% being singletons. Material for sequencing was peripheral blood. These receptors originate from a woman aged 45-60 years with acute or convalescent COVID-19.

V is TRBV5-1 and J is TRBJ2-2; perhaps TRBD1 as D (6 bases). The CDR3 is 14 residues long. V shed 5 bases and J shed 6 bases, with 14 bases lying between them. CDR1 and CDR2 (germline): SGHRS, YFSETQ. The CDR3 DNA sequence: TGCGCCAGCAGGGGTGGGGGCGCAGCCGGGGAGCTGTTTTTT. Its translation: CASRGGGAAGELFF.

The CDR3: CASSQDRRGTYEQYF. The CDR3 coding sequence is TGTGCCAGCAGTCAGGACAGGCGTGGCACCTACGAGCAGTACTTC. J is TRBJ2-7 and V is TRBV6-5, with 7 bases identical to TRBD1. Germline CDR1 is MNHEY and CDR2 is SVGAGI. This CDR3 is built from 15 residues. Trimming cost V 5 bases and J 2 bases; bases outside gene matches: 9.

This clone was counted a few times. The chain couples TRBV5-1 to TRBJ2-2; 12 nucleotides align to TRBD2. V lost 6 bases, J lost 4 bases, and 4 bases stayed unmatched. Germline values: CDR1 SGHRS, CDR2 YFSETQ. The CDR3 covers 15 residues. The CDR3 DNA sequence: TGCGCCAGCACGGAACTAGCGGGAGGCACCGGGGAGCTGTTTTTT. Encoded protein: CASTELAGGTGELFF.

This chain connects TRBV23-1 to TRBJ1-5, with D possibly matching TRBD1 (5 bases). TRBV23-1 is noted as an ORF with a role that remains uncertain. This CDR3 has 17 amino acids. V shed 0 bases and J shed 0 bases, with 12 bases lying between them. The CDR3 reads CASSQSTGAISNQPQHF. The CDR3 DNA reads as TGCGCCAGCAGTCAATCAACAGGAGCCATTAGCAATCAGCCCCAGCATTTT.

The V gene is TRBV7-2, the J gene TRBJ2-7; 8 nucleotides line up with TRBD2. Germline assignment: CDR1 SGHTA and CDR2 FQGNSA. The CDR3 length is 15 residues. V trimming: 1 base; J trimming: 2 bases; junction bases outside the gene matches: 4. The CDR3 bases are TGTGCCAGCAGCTTAGGAGTAGCGGGGACCTACGAGCAGTACTTC. Protein sequence: CASSLGVAGTYEQYF.

The chain employs TRBV29-1 and TRBJ2-3, with no clear D. Germline CDR1 reads SQVTM; CDR2 reads ANQGSEA. This CDR3 has 13 residues. Trimming stripped 6 bases from V and 1 base from J, with 11 bases between. Here the CDR3 DNA reads TGCAGCGTGCCCCCCCGGGGCACAGATACGCAGTATTTT. It is translated as CSVPPRGTDTQYF.

The table lists this clone with a few counts. The gene calls are TRBV3-1 (or the pseudogene TRBV3-2) and TRBJ1-1; possible D gene TRBD1, 6 bases. Trimming stripped 4 bases from V and 7 bases from J, with 16 bases between. The CDR3 contains 14 residues. From germline, CDR1 is LGHDT and CDR2 YNNKEL (reference sequence). CDR3 bases: TGTGCCAGCAGCCTTCTAGACAGGACCCGTGAAGCTTTCTTT. Its translation is CASSLLDRTREAFF.

In its sample, this clone was seen once. The chain links TRBV19 to TRBJ2-4, with D possibly matching TRBD1 (6 bases). CDR1 is LNHDA, CDR2 SQIVND, per germline (reference sequence). V dropped 5 bases and J dropped 0 bases, with 14 bases sitting between them. The CDR3 is 16 residues long. CDR3 in amino acids: CASSSRDTLAKNIQYF. The CDR3 nucleotides read TGTGCCAGTAGTTCAAGGGACACTTTAGCCAAAAACATTCAGTACTTC.

The chain's CDR3 is CASSSSGQGRIGSALHF. Written as DNA, the CDR3 is TGTGCCAGCAGTTCCTCGGGACAGGGAAGGATCGGTTCGGCCCTCCACTTT. The chain couples TRBV28 to TRBJ1-6; 9 nucleotides agree with TRBD1. Germline loops: CDR1 MDHEN, CDR2 SYDVKM. J gave up 14 bases and V 4 bases, and 18 bases lay outside the gene matches. CDR3 size: 17 residues.

This sequence joins TRBV18 and TRBJ2-7, with 9 bases matching TRBD1. The J segment lost 2 bases and the V segment lost 1 base, leaving 15 bases of the junction unmatched. Germline V lookup: CDR1 KGHSH, CDR2 LQKENI. The length of the CDR3 is 19 residues. CDR3 protein: CASSPRAQRPGTGTYEQYF. In DNA, the CDR3 is TGTGCCAGCTCACCACGGGCCCAAAGGCCCGGGACAGGGACCTACGAGCAGTACTTC.

This rearrangement joins TRBV28 to TRBJ1-5, with 7 bases matching TRBD1. Germline V gives CDR1 MDHEN, CDR2 SYDVKM. J gave up 6 bases and V 5 bases, and 7 bases lay outside the gene matches. The CDR3 is 14 amino acids. The CDR3 is CASSHNYRGQPQHF. The DNA for the CDR3 is TGTGCCAGCAGTCATAATTACAGGGGTCAGCCCCAGCATTTT.

This chain joins TRBV5-1 and TRBJ2-7; 9 bases match TRBD2. This CDR3 is 17 amino acids long. CDR1 SGHRS and CDR2 YFSETQ come from the germline V gene. Unmatched junction bases numbered 7, after V lost 0 bases and J lost 0 bases. The CDR3, as DNA: TGCGCCAGCAGCTTGGTGGCTAGCGGGGACCCCTCCTACGAGCAGTACTTC. Amino acids: CASSLVASGDPSYEQYF.

The rearrangement joins TRBV19 to TRBJ1-6, with 9 bases identical to TRBD1. The germline V gene has CDR1 LNHDA and CDR2 SQIVND (reference sequence). The CDR3 is 13 amino acids. V dropped 5 bases and J dropped 14; count of bases not matched to a gene: 7. The CDR3 sequence: CASSWGTGSTLHF. The CDR3 coding sequence is TGTGCCAGTAGTTGGGGGACAGGGAGTACCCTCCACTTT.

The V call is TRBV28, the J call TRBJ2-7; no clear D gene. CDR3 size: 15 residues. The V and J ends lost 6 bases and 7 bases respectively, with 22 bases between them. CDR1 is MDHEN and CDR2 is SYDVKM in the germline V gene. The CDR3 region is CASRDDGIATKEQYF. In DNA, the CDR3 is TGTGCCAGCAGGGATGACGGCATAGCTACTAAGGAGCAGTACTTC.

This clone came up a few times. The chain has TRBV29-1 and TRBJ1-1; tentative D call: TRBD1 (6 bases). CDR1 and CDR2 from the germline V gene are SQVTM and ANQGSEA. This CDR3 spans 12 amino acids. V was cut by 8 bases and J by 6 bases, with 16 bases left in between. Written as DNA, the CDR3 is TGCAGCACAACCTACAGGGCGGCTGAAGCTTTCTTT. This codes for CSTTYRAAEAFF.

Only a few counts were recorded for this clone. This chain links TRBV7-9 with TRBJ1-5, with D perhaps TRBD1 (6 bases). Trimming took 4 bases from V and 9 from J, leaving 16 bases between them. The CDR3 has 14 amino acids. Germline CDR1 SEHNR, CDR2 FQNEAQ (reference sequence). The CDR3 DNA sequence: TGTGCCAGCAGCTCTGGACAGCCCGGGGCGCCCCAGCATTTT. Translated, it gives CASSSGQPGAPQHF. The complete variable domain, with remaining parts taken from reference TRBV7-9 and TRBJ1-5, reads DTGVSQNPRHKITKRGQNVTFRCDPISEHNRLYWYRQTLGQGPEFLTYFQNEAQLEKSRLLSDRFSAERPKGSFSTLEIQRTEQGDSAMYLCASSSGQPGAPQHFGDGTRLSIL.

The chain uses TRBV2 and TRBJ2-7, with 10 bases that match TRBD1. The CDR3 totals 15 residues. J was trimmed by 5 bases and V by 6 bases; bases with no gene match: 10. CDR1 is SNHLY, CDR2 FYNNEI, per germline. The CDR3 nucleotides are TGTGCCAGCAGCCGGATGACAGGGGGCCTGAACGAGCAGTACTTC. As protein: CASSRMTGGLNEQYF.

The CDR3 region has the DNA TGTGCCAGTACCCAGGGAGGGCTCTCCTACAATGAGCAGTTCTTC. As protein: CASTQGGLSYNEQFF. J is TRBJ2-1 and V is TRBV30, with TRBD2 identical over 7 bases. CDR1 and CDR2 from the germline V gene are GTSNPN and SVGIG (reference sequence). The CDR3 is made up of 15 amino acids. The trim removed 8 bases at V and 0 bases at J, leaving 10 bases unmatched.

This chain joins TRBV29-1 and TRBJ2-2, with 12 nucleotides matching TRBD2. CDR1 and CDR2 from the germline V gene are SQVTM and ANQGSEA. The CDR3 has 13 amino acids. V was pared by 6 bases and J by 8 bases, with 4 bases of the junction left unmatched. The CDR3 DNA sequence: TGCAGCGTGATGACTAGCGGGAGTGGGGAGCTGTTTTTT. Translating it yields CSVMTSGSGELFF.

This clone has just one count. J is TRBJ2-2 and V is TRBV10-3; 10 bases fit TRBD1. Germline loops: CDR1 ENHRY, CDR2 SYGVKD. The CDR3 spans 13 residues. The ends lost 10 bases at V and 4 bases at J; junction bases unmatched: 3. The CDR3 bases are TGTGCCACTTGGACAGGGGGCACCGGGGAGCTGTTTTTT. Protein: CATWTGGTGELFF.

The gene calls are TRBV2 and TRBJ1-2; D unresolved. Looked up from germline, CDR1 is SNHLY and CDR2 is FYNNEI. The V end lost 2 bases, the J end lost 10 bases, and 11 bases lay between the germline ends. The CDR3 totals 12 residues. CDR3 DNA: TGTGCCAGCAGTGAAACATCTCCCATCTACACCTTC. Residues: CASSETSPIYTF.

The chain employs TRBV7-2 and TRBJ2-5; 7 bases line up with TRBD1. The CDR3 covers 14 residues. Looked up from germline, CDR1 is SGHTA and CDR2 is FQGNSA. Trimming took 3 bases from V and 6 from J; bases not matched to a gene: 7. CDR3 protein: CASSLENRGQTQYF. The CDR3 nucleotides are TGTGCCAGCAGCTTGGAGAACAGGGGACAGACCCAGTACTTC.

The gene calls are TRBV19 and TRBJ1-1; possibly TRBD1 for D (6 bases). This CDR3 has 15 residues. Per germline, CDR1 LNHDA and CDR2 SQIVND (reference sequence). Trimming cost V 4 bases and J 0 bases, with 12 bases left between them. The CDR3 spells CASSRSDSMNTEAFF. Written as DNA, the CDR3 is TGTGCCAGTAGTAGGTCGGACAGTATGAACACTGAAGCTTTCTTT.

This sequence joins TRBV11-2 and TRBJ2-3; D remains unclear. Germline CDR1 is SGHAT and CDR2 is FQNNGV. The length of the CDR3 is 14 residues. V lost 2 bases and J 5 bases, leaving 11 bases between the germline ends. CDR3 DNA sequence: TGTGCCAGCAGCTTAAGTTACAGTGGAGATACGCAGTATTTT. Protein: CASSLSYSGDTQYF.

V is TRBV19 and J is TRBJ1-4, with D possibly being TRBD1 (5 bases). The CDR3 consists of 15 residues. V shed 2 bases and J shed 4 bases, with 11 bases lying between them. Germline assignment: CDR1 LNHDA and CDR2 SQIVND (reference sequence). The DNA of the CDR3 is TGTGCCAGTAGTATATCTGGGGCGATTAATGAAAAACTGTTTTTT. This translates into CASSISGAINEKLFF.

This chain uses TRBV19 with TRBJ2-5; TRBD1 is a possible D gene (5 bases). The CDR3 is 13 amino acids. The germline CDR1 and CDR2 sequences are LNHDA and SQIVND (reference sequence). V was cut by 3 bases and J by 2 bases, with 7 bases left in between. In DNA, the CDR3 is TGTGCCAGTAGTATTCGACAGCAAGAGACCCAGTACTTC. Its protein product is CASSIRQQETQYF.